These 28 T cell receptor beta chains share one sample of origin, sequenced in a study of cytomegalovirus exposure and HLA in healthy donors. The PCR contained 60 Vbeta and 13 Jbeta primers. Profiling relied on immunoSEQ multiplex PCR, and the TCRdb table lists in-frame clones only, not all of them. The data hold 100,000 to 150,000 clones, with 60% to 85% observed a single time. The specimen was PBMCs. All receptors derive from a man aged 50 to 60 in good health and CMV-seropositive.

This chain links TRBV6-6 with TRBJ2-3; 8 bases line up with TRBD1. The germline V gene has CDR1 MNHNY and CDR2 SVGAGI (reference sequence). This CDR3 comprises 14 residues. V trimming: 7 bases; J trimming: 0 bases; junction bases outside the gene matches: 3. Here the CDR3 DNA reads TGTGCCAGCAACCGGGACAGGAGCACAGATACGCAGTATTTT. It yields the protein CASNRDRSTDTQYF.

The rearrangement joins TRBV4-3 to TRBJ1-4, with TRBD1 identical over 7 bases. The trim removed 0 bases at V and 0 bases at J, leaving 10 bases unmatched. The germline CDR1 and CDR2 sequences are LGHNA and YSLEER. This CDR3 is built from 19 residues. The chain's CDR3 is CASSQDGAGGFATNEKLFF. CDR3 nucleotides: TGCGCCAGCAGCCAAGATGGGGCAGGGGGATTTGCAACTAATGAAAAACTGTTTTTT.

CDR3: CASSQATGFYEQYF. The CDR3 DNA sequence: TGCGCCAGCAGCCAGGCTACAGGGTTCTACGAGCAGTACTTC. The chain employs TRBV4-1 and TRBJ2-7; D possibly corresponds to TRBD1 (6 bases). The CDR3 totals 14 residues. Trimming stripped 3 bases from V and 3 bases from J, with 12 bases between. Germline values: CDR1 MGHRA, CDR2 YSYEKL.

The chain employs TRBV15 and TRBJ2-3, with D uncertain. Trimming took 1 base from V and 1 from J, leaving 12 bases between them. Germline values: CDR1 LNHNV, CDR2 YYDKDF (reference sequence). The CDR3 is made up of 16 amino acids. The CDR3 DNA follows: TGTGCCACCAGCAGAGTGGCAGGTGGTGGCACAGATACGCAGTATTTT. This codes for CATSRVAGGGTDTQYF. Drawing the rest from reference TRBV15 and TRBJ2-3, the complete variable domain is DAMVIQNPRYQVTQFGKPVTLSCSQTLNHNVMYWYQQKSSQAPKLLFHYYDKDFNNEADTPDNFQSRRPNTSFCFLDIRSPGLGDTAMYLCATSRVAGGGTDTQYFGPGTRLTVL.

The CDR3 DNA follows: TGTGCCAGCAGCTTGATTGGACTAGCGGGGTCAGATACGCAGTATTTT. This translates into CASSLIGLAGSDTQYF. The chain couples TRBV5-4 to TRBJ2-3; 12 positions match TRBD2. The J segment lost 4 bases and the V segment lost 1 base, leaving 4 bases of the junction unmatched. CDR1 SGHNT and CDR2 YYREEE come from the germline V gene (reference sequence). There are 16 residues in the CDR3.

This chain links TRBV5-1 with TRBJ2-1, with 13 positions matching TRBD2. The V gene end was trimmed by 7 bases and the J gene end by 8 bases; junction bases not matched to a gene: 6. The germline gives CDR1 SGHRS, CDR2 YFSETQ. The CDR3 is made up of 14 amino acids. The CDR3 coding sequence is TGCGCCAGCTTGCGGACTAGCGGGGGCGATGAGCAGTTCTTC. This translates into CASLRTSGGDEQFF.

The chain recombines TRBV7-2 with TRBJ2-5, with D perhaps TRBD2 (5 bases). This CDR3 contains 13 residues. Trimming removed 6 bases at V and 2 bases at J, with 10 bases between. The germline V gene encodes CDR1 SGHTA and CDR2 FQGNSA. The CDR3 reads CASSRADQETQYF. CDR3 nucleotide sequence: TGTGCCAGCAGTCGAGCGGATCAAGAGACCCAGTACTTC.

The V and J genes are TRBV28 and TRBJ2-7; 9 positions agree with TRBD1. Trimming cost V 6 bases and J 6 bases; bases outside gene matches: 6. From germline, CDR1 is MDHEN and CDR2 SYDVKM. The CDR3 totals 13 residues. CDR3 loop: CASRQGARGEQYF. CDR3 DNA: TGTGCCAGCAGACAGGGGGCAAGGGGCGAGCAGTACTTC.

This clone was detected only once. This rearrangement joins TRBV18 to TRBJ2-7; 12 positions match TRBD2. The J segment lost 1 base and the V segment lost 0 bases, leaving 1 base of the junction unmatched. The CDR3 is 16 amino acids. The germline V gene has CDR1 KGHSH and CDR2 LQKENI. The CDR3 region has the DNA TGTGCCAGCTCACCACCTGGGACTAGCGGGTCCTACGAGCAGTACTTC. Protein sequence: CASSPPGTSGSYEQYF.

The chain carries TRBV7-9 and TRBJ1-1; 7 bases fit TRBD1. Germline V gene data show CDR1 as SEHNR and CDR2 as FQNEAQ (reference sequence). Trimming removed 1 base from V and 1 base from J; junction bases left unmatched: 3. CDR3 length: 15 amino acids. The DNA of the CDR3 is TGTGCCAGCAGCTTAGGGACAGGCCAGAACACTGAAGCTTTCTTT. Protein product: CASSLGTGQNTEAFF.

Comments on this clone: The sample holds other DNA sequences that translate to the same CDR3. The genes are TRBV7-2 and TRBJ1-5, with a weak D call TRBD1 (6 bases). The germline gives CDR1 SGHTA, CDR2 FQGNSA. The CDR3 contains 14 residues. Trimming removed 1 base from V and 2 bases from J, with 6 bases in between. This CDR3 reads CASSLDRGNQPQHF. For the CDR3, the DNA is TGTGCCAGCAGCTTAGACAGGGGCAATCAGCCCCAGCATTTT.

This chain connects TRBV18 to TRBJ2-7; 11 nucleotides line up with TRBD1. The ends lost 5 bases at V and 7 bases at J; junction bases unmatched: 10. Germline V gene lookup returns CDR1 KGHSH and CDR2 LQKENI. There are 15 residues in the CDR3. The CDR3 region is CASSSLGQGDREQYF. The CDR3 nucleotides read TGTGCCAGCTCATCACTGGGACAGGGGGATAGAGAGCAGTACTTC.

The chain employs TRBV28 and TRBJ1-2, with D unresolved. Trimming took off 1 base at V and 8 bases at J, with 20 bases between the two ends. The CDR3 is 16 amino acids. Germline values: CDR1 MDHEN, CDR2 SYDVKM. The CDR3 loop is CASSLFDRGGPRGYTF. The CDR3 DNA follows: TGTGCCAGCAGTTTATTCGACCGGGGAGGGCCAAGGGGCTACACCTTC.

With respect to this clone: This CDR3 is also generated by other DNA sequences in the sample. The rearrangement uses TRBV29-1 and TRBJ2-5; 10 bases are shared with TRBD1. J gave up 4 bases and V 6 bases, and 2 bases lay outside the gene matches. This CDR3 region has 12 residues. Germline CDR1 reads SQVTM; CDR2 reads ANQGSEA. The CDR3 bases are TGCAGCGTCGACAGGGGGCGAGAGACCCAGTACTTC. Encoded protein: CSVDRGRETQYF.

The chain is built from TRBV5-6 and TRBJ2-5, with D maybe TRBD1 (6 bases). CDR1 and CDR2 from the germline V gene are SGHDT and YYEEEE. CDR3 length equals 15 residues. Trimming took 3 bases from V and 5 from J, leaving 17 bases between them. CDR3 sequence: CASSSAPQGRETQYF. The DNA for the CDR3 is TGTGCCAGCAGCTCCGCGCCTCAGGGGCGGGAGACCCAGTACTTC.

The CDR3, as DNA: TGCGCCAGCAGCTCGGGGGGGGGCCAAGAGACCCAGTACTTC. This gives the protein CASSSGGGQETQYF. V gene TRBV5-1 combines with J gene TRBJ2-5; 8 positions agree with TRBD2. The CDR3 loop spans 14 amino acids. Germline CDR1 reads SGHRS; CDR2 reads YFSETQ. Trimming cost V 3 bases and J 1 base; bases outside gene matches: 2. Together with reference TRBV5-1 and TRBJ2-5, the CDR3 gives the full variable domain: KAGVTQTPRYLIKTRGQQVTLSCSPISGHRSVSWYQQTPGQGLQFLFEYFSETQRNKGNFPGRFSGRQFSNSRSEMNVSTLELGDSALYLCASSSGGGQETQYFGPGTRLLVL.

CDR3 in amino acids: CASSEVGVASQRSGELFF. CDR3 nucleotides: TGTGCCAGCAGTGAAGTTGGGGTGGCTAGCCAAAGGTCCGGGGAGCTGTTTTTT. This chain uses TRBV6-1 with TRBJ2-2, with a weak D call TRBD2 (5 bases). Germline lookup yields CDR1 MNHNS and CDR2 SASEGT. The CDR3 is 18 residues long. V was clipped by 1 base and J by 6 bases, with 21 bases between them.

The V and J genes are TRBV28 and TRBJ2-1; 15 nucleotides match TRBD2. The length of the CDR3 is 19 residues. Germline CDR1 reads MDHEN; CDR2 reads SYDVKM. Unmatched junction bases numbered 13, after V lost 10 bases and J lost 0 bases. The CDR3 coding sequence is TGTGCCACCCATGGGGGACTAGCGGGGGGTGGGAGCTCCTACAATGAGCAGTTCTTC. Translation gives CATHGGLAGGGSSYNEQFF.

This clone has only one observation. The rearrangement joins TRBV30 to TRBJ2-2, with 7 positions matching TRBD2. With 1 base clipped from V and 3 bases from J, the junction kept 5 bases outside the gene matches. The CDR3 totals 15 residues. Per germline, CDR1 GTSNPN and CDR2 SVGIG (reference sequence). The CDR3 DNA reads TGTGCCTGGAGTGATCGCGGGAGTGACACCGGGGAGCTGTTTTTT. Residues: CAWSDRGSDTGELFF.

The genes are TRBV29-1 and TRBJ2-5, with 11 bases fitting TRBD1. The closer fit of TRBJ2-7 to the DNA end suggests the J call may be wrong. The germline gives CDR1 SQVTM, CDR2 ANQGSEA. The CDR3 contains 14 residues. The CDR3 DNA reads as TGCAGCGTTGAAGACGGACAGGGGGCTTACGAGCAGTACTTC. It codes for CSVEDGQGAYEQYF.

V and J are TRBV29-1 and TRBJ2-4; 11 nucleotides align to TRBD2. Germline lookup yields CDR1 SQVTM and CDR2 ANQGSEA. With V trimmed by 7 bases and J by 0 bases, 2 bases remained unmatched. The CDR3 has 14 amino acids. The CDR3 spells CSGTSGRAKNIQYF. CDR3 nucleotides: TGCAGCGGGACTAGCGGGCGAGCCAAAAACATTCAGTACTTC. Full variable domain (remainder filled in from reference TRBV29-1 and TRBJ2-4): SAVISQKPSRDICQRGTSLTIQCQVDSQVTMMFWYRQQPGQSLTLIATANQGSEATYESGFVIDKFPISRPNLTFSTLTVSNMSPEDSSIYLCSGTSGRAKNIQYFGAGTRLSVL.

This clone appeared once. V and J are TRBV4-2 and TRBJ2-1, with D perhaps matching TRBD2 (5 bases). Germline CDR1 reads LGHNA; CDR2 reads YNFKEQ. V shed 0 bases and J shed 2 bases, with 11 bases lying between them. This CDR3 is 16 amino acids long. CDR3 amino acids: CASSQDPSGTYNEQFF. Here the CDR3 DNA reads TGTGCCAGCAGCCAAGATCCCAGCGGTACCTACAATGAGCAGTTCTTC.

This clone has only one observation. The gene calls are TRBV11-3 and TRBJ2-5, with 8 bases lining up with TRBD2. Germline V lookup: CDR1 SGHNT, CDR2 YENEEA. Unmatched junction bases numbered 8, after V lost 5 bases and J lost 9 bases. The CDR3 has 13 residues. The CDR3 loop is CASSPNREGAQYF. The CDR3 nucleotides are TGTGCCAGCAGCCCAAACCGGGAGGGTGCCCAGTACTTC. Combining the CDR3 with reference TRBV11-3 and TRBJ2-5 gives the whole variable domain EAGVVQSPRYKIIEKKQPVAFWCNPISGHNTLYWYLQNLGQGPELLIRYENEEAVDDSQLPKDRFSAERLKGVDSTLKIQPAELGDSAVYLCASSPNREGAQYFGPGTRLLVL.

The chain is built from TRBV5-4 and TRBJ1-4, with a possible D match to TRBD1 (6 bases). Looked up from germline, CDR1 is SGHNT and CDR2 is YYREEE (reference sequence). This CDR3 is 14 amino acids long. Trimming shortened V by 3 bases and J by 5 bases, and 11 bases separated the two germline ends. This chain's CDR3 is CASSSGQNNEKLFF. The CDR3 nucleotides are TGTGCCAGCAGCTCTGGACAGAACAATGAAAAACTGTTTTTT.

The chain recombines TRBV2 with TRBJ1-1; D might be TRBD1 (5 bases). Between the trimmed V and J ends, which lost 11 bases and 3 bases, there was a span of 10 bases. Germline assignment: CDR1 SNHLY and CDR2 FYNNEI. The CDR3 has 11 residues. The CDR3 is CASGGDTEAFF. The CDR3 DNA reads as TGTGCCTCGGGGGGGGACACTGAAGCTTTCTTT.

The chain couples TRBV5-1 to TRBJ2-2; 13 nucleotides line up with TRBD2. There are 19 residues in the CDR3. Germline CDR1 SGHRS, CDR2 YFSETQ. The V segment lost 5 bases and the J segment 3 bases; nucleotides outside the gene matches: 13. CDR3 region: CASSSGLAGRWGDTGELFF. Here the CDR3 DNA reads TGCGCCAGCAGTTCGGGACTAGCGGGGCGATGGGGTGACACCGGGGAGCTGTTTTTT.

The chain links TRBV7-3 to TRBJ2-2, with 15 bases identical to TRBD2. J was trimmed by 1 base and V by 4 bases; bases with no gene match: 16. The CDR3 consists of 22 residues. Per the germline V gene, CDR1 is SGHTA and CDR2 is FQGTGA. The CDR3 region has the DNA TGTGCCAGCAGCTCCTCAATCTCGGCTATGGGACTAGCGGGGGGGAACACCGGGGAGCTGTTTTTT. It codes for CASSSSISAMGLAGGNTGELFF.

This clone has only one observation. This chain connects TRBV5-4 to TRBJ1-2, with no clear D. V lost 3 bases, J lost 4 bases, and 10 bases lay in between. Germline V lookup: CDR1 SGHNT, CDR2 YYREEE (reference sequence). The CDR3 contains 13 residues. CDR3 in amino acids: CASSSVGVYGYTF. CDR3 sequence (DNA): TGTGCCAGCAGCTCTGTCGGGGTCTATGGCTACACCTTC.